This T cell receptor beta chain was found in a study of OX40 agonist ivuxolimab in advanced cancers. The wider study: Every patient in dose escalation had hepatocellular carcinoma, melanoma, renal cell or head and neck cancer. Prior anti-PD-1, anti-PD-L1 or anti-CTLA-4 therapy was allowed; about 39% had some.

Details on this clone: Its antigen is not known.

Libraries were prepared by immunoSEQ multiplex PCR; TCRdb keeps only in-frame clonotypes and omits some of them. The profile shows about 5,100 clones, around 62% of them singletons. Germline values: CDR1 MNHEY, CDR2 SMNVEV (reference sequence). V gave up 3 bases and J gave up 2 bases, with 20 bases separating them. This CDR3 is built from 18 residues. General observations from the study: Antigen targets of the expanded peripheral T cells went undetermined. Expanded clones belonging to CD8+ T cells outnumbered, on average, those of CD4+.

The source was CD4+ or CD8+ T cells sorted from blood, collected in a trial of the OX40 agonist ivuxolimab. The clonotype was recovered from an adult with an advanced solid tumor such as melanoma, head and neck, liver or kidney cancer. This sequence joins TRBV27 and TRBJ1-3; tentatively, D is TRBD1 (6 bases). The CDR3 spells CASSFSRQAVATGNTIYF. In DNA, the CDR3 is TGTGCCAGCAGTTTTAGCAGACAGGCGGTAGCTACTGGAAACACCATATATTTT.